The 31 T cell receptor beta chains below come from one sample, sequenced in a study of shared clonotypes between healthy human individuals. The method was immunoSEQ multiplex PCR; TCRdb's version includes in-frame clones alone and lacks a portion of them. Altogether roughly 2,300,000 clones are present, 92% being singletons, with the ten largest covering around 0.38%. Sequencing used naive CD4+ T cells from PBMCs. Subset: CD45RA+ positively selected. Receptors originate from a man between 18 and 29 years old in good health. Some clones in this sample may be carry-over from other donors' samples.

Written as DNA, the CDR3 is TGTGCCAGCAGGATGGGACTCTACAATGAGCAGTTCTTC. Translation gives CASRMGLYNEQFF. The chain employs TRBV7-9 and TRBJ2-1, with D perhaps TRBD2 (6 bases). This CDR3 is built from 13 residues. Trimming shortened V by 6 bases and J by 3 bases, and 9 bases separated the two germline ends. Germline CDR1 and CDR2: SEHNR and FQNEAQ (reference sequence).

The gene calls are TRBV25-1 and TRBJ2-5; 9 bases map to TRBD1. Trimming at V came to 5 bases and at J to 2 bases, leaving 9 bases not matched to a gene. Germline V gene sequence: CDR1 MGHDK, CDR2 SYGVNS. The CDR3 is 16 amino acids. This chain's CDR3 is CASSQTKGQGQETQYF. The CDR3 nucleotides read TGTGCCAGCAGTCAAACCAAAGGACAGGGGCAAGAGACCCAGTACTTC.

The rearrangement uses TRBV5-1 and TRBJ1-5; D is possibly TRBD1 (5 bases). The CDR3 totals 15 residues. Germline assignment: CDR1 SGHRS and CDR2 YFSETQ. Trimming cost V 6 bases and J 1 base, with 14 bases left between them. CDR3 sequence (DNA): TGCGCCAGCACCATTGGAGGGGACAGCAATCAGCCCCAGCATTTT. This gives the protein CASTIGGDSNQPQHF.

The rearrangement uses TRBV28 and TRBJ2-1, with 11 bases identical to TRBD2. The CDR3 spans 15 residues. Germline values: CDR1 MDHEN, CDR2 SYDVKM. Trimming removed 6 bases from V and 7 bases from J; junction bases left unmatched: 8. The CDR3 region is CASRIAGGTANEQFF. CDR3 sequence (DNA): TGTGCCAGCAGGATAGCGGGAGGGACGGCTAATGAGCAGTTCTTC.

This clone was counted a single time. The chain couples TRBV29-1 to TRBJ2-1; 11 bases fit TRBD2. In germline, CDR1 is SQVTM, CDR2 ANQGSEA. The CDR3 sequence is 14 residues long. Trimming at V came to 4 bases and at J to 9 bases, leaving 8 bases not matched to a gene. CDR3 nucleotide sequence: TGCAGCGTTGGATCTAGCGGGGGGAAGGGTGAGCAGTTCTTC. Residues: CSVGSSGGKGEQFF.

The chain links TRBV2 to TRBJ2-7; D might be TRBD1 (6 bases). The CDR3 has 14 amino acids. Germline CDR1 and CDR2: SNHLY and FYNNEI. Deletions cut 6 bases from V and 5 bases from J, with 17 bases between. The CDR3 spells CASSLRDTGHEQYF. CDR3 DNA sequence: TGTGCCAGCAGCCTCCGGGACACGGGCCACGAGCAGTACTTC.

The chain recombines TRBV19 with TRBJ1-3, with D maybe TRBD1 (5 bases). The CDR3 is 15 residues long. Between the trimmed V and J ends, which lost 7 bases and 0 bases, there was a span of 13 bases. The V gene's germline CDR1 is LNHDA and CDR2 SQIVND (reference sequence). The CDR3: CASTRTRSSGNTIYF. CDR3 coding DNA: TGTGCCAGTACCAGGACACGGAGCTCTGGAAACACCATATATTTT.

The rearrangement joins TRBV29-1 to TRBJ2-2; D may correspond to TRBD1 or TRBD2 (5 bases each). V lost 4 bases to trimming and J lost 3 bases, with 9 bases between them. Germline V CDR1 and CDR2: SQVTM, ANQGSEA. The CDR3 loop spans 13 amino acids. CDR3 residues: CSVVGTYTGELFF. For the CDR3, the DNA is TGCAGCGTTGTAGGGACGTACACCGGGGAGCTGTTTTTT.

The gene calls are TRBV7-9 and TRBJ1-1; no definite D call. The CDR3 totals 13 residues. V was clipped by 5 bases and J by 6 bases, with 13 bases between them. Per germline, CDR1 SEHNR and CDR2 FQNEAQ (reference sequence). CDR3 sequence: CASSPRGKSEAFF. CDR3 coding DNA: TGTGCCAGCAGCCCCCGGGGTAAATCTGAAGCTTTCTTT.

This chain connects TRBV25-1 to TRBJ2-5; D possibly uses TRBD1 or TRBD2 (7 bases each). This CDR3 has 15 residues. Germline-derived CDR1 and CDR2 are MGHDK and SYGVNS. The V and J ends lost 5 bases and 4 bases respectively, with 17 bases between them. The CDR3 nucleotides read TGTGCCAGCAGTCGAACAGGGGCGGGGGCAGAGACCCAGTACTTC. This gives the protein CASSRTGAGAETQYF.

The genes are TRBV28 and TRBJ1-4; tentatively, D is TRBD1 (6 bases). Germline loops: CDR1 MDHEN, CDR2 SYDVKM. The germline V and J ends were trimmed by 3 bases and 3 bases, with 14 bases remaining between them. The CDR3 consists of 16 residues. DNA for the CDR3: TGTGCCAGCAGTTTTACCGGGACATCCTCTAATGAAAAACTGTTTTTT. Translating it yields CASSFTGTSSNEKLFF.

This clone was detected only once. The chain has TRBV9 and TRBJ2-3; 9 bases align to TRBD1. Germline V gene sequence: CDR1 SGDLS, CDR2 YYNGEE. This CDR3 has 16 amino acids. With V trimmed by 0 bases and J by 1 base, 3 bases remained unmatched. Here the CDR3 reads CASSVGTGEGTDTQYF. CDR3 sequence (DNA): TGTGCCAGCAGCGTAGGGACAGGGGAGGGCACAGATACGCAGTATTTT.

The chain carries TRBV18 and TRBJ2-1; 14 nucleotides agree with TRBD2. This CDR3 has 16 amino acids. J lost 9 bases, V lost 1 base, and 5 bases had no gene match. Germline values: CDR1 KGHSH, CDR2 LQKENI. The CDR3 region has the DNA TGTGCCAGCTCACCACAGGGACTAGCGGGAGCGGTTGAGCAGTTCTTC. Translating it yields CASSPQGLAGAVEQFF.

CDR3: CASGWKGDQPQHF. CDR3 nucleotides: TGTGCCAGCGGATGGAAGGGAGATCAGCCCCAGCATTTT. This sequence joins TRBV5-3 and TRBJ1-5; no definite D call. TRBV5-3 is an ORF, with its function uncertain. V lost 8 bases and J lost 5, with 14 bases in between. This CDR3 region has 13 residues.

The chain links TRBV7-9 to TRBJ2-7; D not resolved. Trimming took off 1 base at V and 5 bases at J, with 6 bases between the two ends. The CDR3 is made up of 12 amino acids. Looked up from germline, CDR1 is SEHNR and CDR2 is FQNEAQ (reference sequence). DNA for the CDR3: TGTGCCAGCAGCTTAGTTCCAAACGAGCAGTACTTC. This encodes CASSLVPNEQYF. Based on the CDR3 plus reference TRBV7-9 and TRBJ2-7, the full variable domain is DTGVSQNPRHKITKRGQNVTFRCDPISEHNRLYWYRQTLGQGPEFLTYFQNEAQLEKSRLLSDRFSAERPKGSFSTLEIQRTEQGDSAMYLCASSLVPNEQYFGPGTRLTVT.

The chain combines TRBV5-1 with TRBJ2-7; 7 bases line up with TRBD1. V trimming: 1 base; J trimming: 0 bases; junction bases outside the gene matches: 1. The CDR3 contains 14 residues. The germline CDR1 and CDR2 sequences are SGHRS and YFSETQ. DNA of the CDR3: TGCGCCAGCAGCTTGCAGGGGGACTCCTACGAGCAGTACTTC. It encodes CASSLQGDSYEQYF.

Concerning this clone: Other DNA sequences of this sample code for an identical CDR3. The chain has TRBV5-1 and TRBJ1-5; 11 nucleotides line up with TRBD1. The CDR3 has 15 residues. V dropped 0 bases and J dropped 4; count of bases not matched to a gene: 0. The germline CDR1 and CDR2 sequences are SGHRS and YFSETQ. CDR3 loop: CASSLGDRGNQPQHF. The CDR3 nucleotides read TGCGCCAGCAGCTTGGGGGACAGGGGGAATCAGCCCCAGCATTTT. Combining the CDR3 with reference TRBV5-1 and TRBJ1-5 gives the whole variable domain KAGVTQTPRYLIKTRGQQVTLSCSPISGHRSVSWYQQTPGQGLQFLFEYFSETQRNKGNFPGRFSGRQFSNSRSEMNVSTLELGDSALYLCASSLGDRGNQPQHFGDGTRLSIL.

The rearrangement links TRBV5-4 to TRBJ2-7; maybe TRBD2 (5 bases). The V end was cut by 2 bases, the J end by 7 bases, with 16 bases between. The CDR3 loop spans 14 amino acids. Germline loops: CDR1 SGHNT, CDR2 YYREEE (reference sequence). The CDR3: CASSLSGAGMEQYF. The DNA for the CDR3 is TGTGCCAGCAGCTTAAGCGGAGCCGGGATGGAGCAGTACTTC.

This clone appeared a single time. The chain uses TRBV4-2 and TRBJ2-3; D is undetermined. CDR3 length equals 13 residues. Germline V gene data show CDR1 as LGHNA and CDR2 as YNFKEQ. Trimming took 1 base from V and 2 from J, leaving 4 bases between them. The CDR3 DNA is TGTGCCAGCAGCCAAGCCCTCACAGATACGCAGTATTTT. Protein sequence: CASSQALTDTQYF.

This clone was picked up one time. V usage is TRBV28 and J usage is TRBJ2-7; D not certain. Trimming pared 5 bases from V and 9 bases from J, leaving 14 bases between. Germline lookup yields CDR1 MDHEN and CDR2 SYDVKM. CDR3 length: 12 residues. The CDR3 spells CASSASLRGQYF. The CDR3 DNA is TGTGCCAGCAGTGCTTCTCTACGAGGGCAGTACTTC.

About this clone itself: This CDR3 is also generated by other DNA sequences in the sample. This chain connects TRBV5-1 to TRBJ2-6; unclear D gene. CDR1 and CDR2 (germline): SGHRS, YFSETQ. With 2 bases removed from V and 0 bases from J, the gap between germline ends came to 0 bases. The CDR3 is made up of 13 amino acids. CDR3 bases: TGCGCCAGCAGCTTCTCTGGGGCCAACGTCCTGACTTTC. Translating gives CASSFSGANVLTF.

The CDR3 spells CASSLLAGSQFF. The CDR3 DNA reads TGTGCCAGCAGTCTACTAGCGGGCTCACAGTTCTTC. The chain carries TRBV6-6 and TRBJ2-1; 9 bases align to TRBD2. Per the germline V gene, CDR1 is MNHNY and CDR2 is SVGAGI (reference sequence). V lost 5 bases, J lost 13 bases, and 6 bases stayed unmatched. The CDR3 has 12 residues.

The chain joins TRBV28 to TRBJ1-5, with unresolved D. This CDR3 is built from 15 residues. Trimming stripped 3 bases from V and 2 bases from J, with 11 bases between. Germline V CDR1 and CDR2: MDHEN, SYDVKM. The CDR3 DNA reads as TGTGCCAGCAGTTTTTTGGGGAGAGGCAATCAGCCCCAGCATTTT. Translating gives CASSFLGRGNQPQHF.

Notes on this clone: The sample has other DNA sequences that encode this CDR3 too. The gene calls are TRBV20-1 and TRBJ2-3; D is uncertain. Trimming stripped 5 bases from V and 2 bases from J, with 5 bases between. Germline V gives CDR1 DFQATT, CDR2 SNEGSKA (reference sequence). This CDR3 region has 11 residues. CDR3 in amino acids: CSAGFTDTQYF. DNA for the CDR3: TGCAGTGCTGGCTTCACAGATACGCAGTATTTT.

The chain combines TRBV5-1 with TRBJ2-7; possibly TRBD1 for D (6 bases). CDR3 length: 14 amino acids. Germline-derived CDR1 and CDR2 are SGHRS and YFSETQ. Trimming left V 4 bases short and J 0 bases short, with 11 bases between. CDR3 protein: CASSPDSFSYEQYF. The DNA for the CDR3 is TGCGCCAGCAGCCCGGACAGCTTCTCCTACGAGCAGTACTTC.

The rearrangement links TRBV5-1 to TRBJ2-3; 10 bases are a match to TRBD1. Germline CDR1 reads SGHRS; CDR2 reads YFSETQ. V lost 4 bases and J lost 5; bases outside the gene matches: 4. CDR3 length: 14 amino acids. DNA for the CDR3: TGCGCCAGCAGCAGACAGGGGGCGGGAGATACGCAGTATTTT. Encoded protein: CASSRQGAGDTQYF.

For this clone: Within the sample, other DNA sequences also encode this same CDR3. The CDR3 DNA sequence: TGCGCCAGCAGCCTACAGGGAGAAGAGACCCAGTACTTC. This encodes CASSLQGEETQYF. The rearrangement joins TRBV5-1 to TRBJ2-5, with a tentative D call TRBD1 (6 bases). CDR3 length: 13 amino acids. V lost 4 bases and J 3 bases, leaving 10 bases between the germline ends. Germline CDR1 SGHRS, CDR2 YFSETQ.

As DNA, the CDR3 is TGTGCCAGCTCACCAGAGGCGTGGCAAACTAATGAAAAACTGTTTTTT. This translates into CASSPEAWQTNEKLFF. J is TRBJ1-4 and V is TRBV18; D uncertain. Trimming cost V 2 bases and J 1 base, with 11 bases left between them. Germline CDR1 reads KGHSH; CDR2 reads LQKENI. CDR3 length equals 16 residues.

This chain uses TRBV10-3 with TRBJ2-5; TRBD2 aligns across 10 bases. J gave up 5 bases and V 3 bases, and 9 bases lay outside the gene matches. The germline V gene encodes CDR1 ENHRY and CDR2 SYGVKD. The CDR3 runs 16 residues. The CDR3 bases are TGTGCCATCAGTGACAGTAGCGGGAGGTTTTGGGAGACCCAGTACTTC. It yields the protein CAISDSSGRFWETQYF.

The rearrangement uses TRBV5-4 and TRBJ1-2; a weak D match, TRBD1 (5 bases). Trimming stripped 3 bases from V and 2 bases from J, with 8 bases between. Germline V gives CDR1 SGHNT, CDR2 YYREEE (reference sequence). The CDR3 has 13 amino acids. The CDR3 sequence is CASSWDGNYGYTF. In nucleotides, the CDR3 is TGTGCCAGCAGCTGGGACGGAAACTATGGCTACACCTTC.

This clone was observed a single time. The chain recombines TRBV11-1 with TRBJ2-7; 7 positions agree with TRBD1. Germline CDR1 and CDR2: SGHAT and FQDESV (reference sequence). J gave up 6 bases and V 2 bases, and 10 bases lay outside the gene matches. The CDR3 is 15 amino acids. CDR3 DNA sequence: TGTGCCAGCAGCTTACCAGACAGGGTTCCGGCCGAGCAGTACTTC. It yields the protein CASSLPDRVPAEQYF.